This TCR beta chain was identified in a study of tumor and adjacent non-tumor tissue in lung cancer. Whole-study context: On average, productive TCRbeta reads reached about 4.17 million per sample. Study-wide findings and caveats: TCR diversity was significantly greater in tumor than normal lung tissue.

Germline V gene sequence: CDR1 MDHEN, CDR2 SYDVKM. This CDR3 has 15 residues. RNA was extracted from bulk tissue without any cell sorting. More than 3 cm separated this lung sample from the edge of the tumor. Chemotherapy-naive patients with new lung cancer underwent thoracic surgery in China, August–late 2014. A modified ARM-PCR protocol with three rounds of nested PCR amplified TCRbeta. TCRdb re-called the multiplex PCR reads through MiXCR, storing one row per CDR3 protein. This sample yields 98,000 or so distinct CDR3 sequences, of which 80% are seen a single time; roughly 33% belongs to the top ten. In the case of this clonotype: Its antigen is unknown. One end of the junction is discordant with germline, which a read error may explain.

Sequencing was done on a sample of distant non-tumor lung tissue. This clonotype was sampled from a man aged 60-69 years with small cell lung cancer. The chain combines TRBV28 with TRBJ2-2; tentative D call: TRBD2 (5 bases). Here the CDR3 DNA reads TGTGCCAGCAGTTTCGGAGCCGCGAACACCGGGGAGCTGTTATTT. Its protein is CASSFGAANTGELLF.